Each of the 32 T cell receptor beta chains below was sequenced from the same sample in a study of technical replicates of blood from a few donors. Method: immunoSEQ multiplex PCR; TCRdb's copy keeps in-frame clones and lacks some. Of about 15,000 clones listed, 82% are singletons. The sample taken for sequencing was PBMCs. These TCRs come from a human donor in good health. Some clones in this sample may be carry-over from other donors' samples.

The chain couples TRBV21-1 to TRBJ2-7; the D segment call TRBD2 is taken from the table without a DNA check. TRBV21-1 is recorded as a pseudogene. CDR3 length equals 21 residues. DNA for the CDR3: TGTGCCAGCAGCAAAGCTAGTCCGGGACTAGCGGGAGAGGGAGGGGCCTACGAGCAGTACTTC. Its protein product is CASSKASPGLAGEGGAYEQYF.

The genes are TRBV30 and TRBJ2-2; 9 bases align to TRBD1. CDR1 and CDR2 (germline): GTSNPN, SVGIG (reference sequence). V lost 7 bases, J lost 7 bases, and 7 bases stayed unmatched. This CDR3 comprises 13 residues. Written as DNA, the CDR3 is TGTGCCTCCACAGGGGGCGTTATCGGGGAGCTGTTTTTT. Translated: CASTGGVIGELFF.

The V gene is TRBV11-3, the J gene TRBJ2-2, with a tentative D call TRBD2 (6 bases). The CDR3 contains 15 residues. The germline gives CDR1 SGHNT, CDR2 YENEEA. Trimming pared 1 base from V and 2 bases from J, leaving 8 bases between. CDR3: CASSLVAGNTGELFF. The CDR3 nucleotides are TGTGCCAGCAGCTTAGTTGCGGGAAACACCGGGGAGCTGTTTTTT.

J is TRBJ2-7 and V is TRBV5-4; 8 positions agree with TRBD2. The V and J ends lost 2 bases and 4 bases, in that order; junction bases with no gene match: 5. The CDR3 spans 14 residues. From germline, CDR1 is SGHNT and CDR2 YYREEE (reference sequence). In DNA, the CDR3 is TGTGCCAGCAGCTTAGCGGGAGTTGGGTACGAGCAGTACTTC. This translates into CASSLAGVGYEQYF.

The chain couples TRBV30 to TRBJ1-5; TRBD1 matches 8 bases. Germline V gene data show CDR1 as GTSNPN and CDR2 as SVGIG (reference sequence). This CDR3 is built from 15 residues. Trimming cost V 3 bases and J 1 base; bases outside gene matches: 5. DNA of the CDR3: TGTGCCTGGAGCCAGGGGGCCTCAAGCAATCAGCCCCAGCATTTT. This translates into CAWSQGASSNQPQHF.

The gene calls are TRBV18 and TRBJ2-7, with 11 bases identical to TRBD2. CDR1 KGHSH and CDR2 LQKENI come from the germline V gene. This CDR3 has 16 amino acids. Trimming at V came to 2 bases and at J to 6 bases, leaving 9 bases not matched to a gene. The CDR3 spells CASSPDLAGGPSEQYF. The CDR3 DNA reads as TGTGCCAGCTCACCAGACTTAGCGGGAGGGCCCTCCGAGCAGTACTTC. Combining the CDR3 with reference TRBV18 and TRBJ2-7 gives the whole variable domain NAGVMQNPRHLVRRRGQEARLRCSPMKGHSHVYWYRQLPEEGLKFMVYLQKENIIDESGMPKERFSAEFPKEGPSILRIQQVVRGDSAAYFCASSPDLAGGPSEQYFGPGTRLTVT.

This chain uses TRBV6-5 with TRBJ2-7, with TRBD1 matching 7 bases. After removal of 4 bases from V and 7 bases from J, the junction contained 7 bases not matched to a gene. CDR1 and CDR2 from the germline V gene are MNHEY and SVGAGI. The CDR3 totals 13 residues. The CDR3 DNA reads as TGTGCCAGCAGTTCTCAATCACAGGGGGAGCAGTACTTC. This codes for CASSSQSQGEQYF.

In DNA, the CDR3 is TGTGCCATCAGGGCTGGAGGCGAATCTGACGAGCAGTACTTC. Translating it yields CAIRAGGESDEQYF. The rearrangement uses TRBV10-3 and TRBJ2-7; weak D call: TRBD2 (5 bases). V lost 6 bases, J lost 5 bases, and 17 bases lay in between. CDR3 length: 14 residues. Germline V CDR1 and CDR2: ENHRY, SYGVKD.

V is TRBV2 and J is TRBJ2-3, with unresolved D. From germline, CDR1 is SNHLY and CDR2 FYNNEI. The CDR3 runs 15 residues. The V end was cut by 6 bases, the J end by 1 base, with 14 bases between. The CDR3 region is CASSAHGVGTDTQYF. The CDR3 nucleotides read TGTGCCAGCAGCGCCCATGGAGTCGGCACAGATACGCAGTATTTT. Full variable domain (remainder filled in from reference TRBV2 and TRBJ2-3): EPEVTQTPSHQVTQMGQEVILRCVPISNHLYFYWYRQILGQKVEFLVSFYNNEISEKSEIFDDQFSVERPDGSNFTLKIRSTKLEDSAMYFCASSAHGVGTDTQYFGPGTRLTVL.

V is TRBV11-2 and J is TRBJ1-1, with D possibly being TRBD1 (6 bases). Trimming left V 5 bases short and J 1 base short, with 11 bases between. The CDR3 length is 14 residues. Germline CDR1 reads SGHAT; CDR2 reads FQNNGV. The CDR3 sequence is CASSPLQGNTEAFF. The DNA of the CDR3 is TGTGCCAGCAGCCCACTACAGGGGAACACTGAAGCTTTCTTT. Looking up the rest from reference TRBV11-2 and TRBJ1-1 gives the full variable domain: EAGVAQSPRYKIIEKRQSVAFWCNPISGHATLYWYQQILGQGPKLLIQFQNNGVVDDSQLPKDRFSAERLKGVDSTLKIQPAKLEDSAVYLCASSPLQGNTEAFFGQGTRLTVV.

The chain employs TRBV7-9 and TRBJ2-7; D is uncertain. The ends were cut back, 5 bases at V and 4 bases at J, with 6 bases in the middle. CDR1 SEHNR and CDR2 FQNEAQ come from the germline V gene (reference sequence). CDR3 length equals 11 residues. The chain's CDR3 is CASSTTYEQYF. CDR3 coding DNA: TGTGCCAGCAGCACTACTTACGAGCAGTACTTC. The full variable domain, completed using reference TRBV7-9 and TRBJ2-7, is DTGVSQNPRHKITKRGQNVTFRCDPISEHNRLYWYRQTLGQGPEFLTYFQNEAQLEKSRLLSDRFSAERPKGSFSTLEIQRTEQGDSAMYLCASSTTYEQYFGPGTRLTVT.

The rearrangement links TRBV6-5 to TRBJ2-2; D uncertain. The germline V gene encodes CDR1 MNHEY and CDR2 SVGAGI. CDR3 size: 14 residues. Trimming removed 7 bases at V and 3 bases at J, with 12 bases between. The CDR3 DNA reads as TGTGCCAGCAAACCAGAAATTCACACCGGGGAGCTGTTTTTT. Residues: CASKPEIHTGELFF.

The genes are TRBV11-2 and TRBJ2-5; 10 bases agree with TRBD2. Germline lookup yields CDR1 SGHAT and CDR2 FQNNGV. CDR3 size: 15 residues. The V segment lost 3 bases and the J segment 2 bases; nucleotides outside the gene matches: 3. The CDR3 nucleotides are TGTGCCAGCAGCTTCGGACTAGCGGTACAAGAGACCCAGTACTTC. Translating it yields CASSFGLAVQETQYF.

This rearrangement joins TRBV15 to TRBJ2-5, with 12 nucleotides matching TRBD2. This CDR3 comprises 18 residues. CDR1 and CDR2 from the germline V gene are LNHNV and YYDKDF (reference sequence). With 0 bases clipped from V and 5 bases from J, the junction kept 10 bases outside the gene matches. In DNA form, the CDR3 reads TGTGCCACCAGCAGAGAGCTAGCGGGAGGGCGATTTCGGGAGACCCAGTACTTC. The encoded protein is CATSRELAGGRFRETQYF.

The V gene is TRBV7-9, the J gene TRBJ1-4; TRBD1 matches 7 bases. The CDR3 has 14 amino acids. Germline V gene data show CDR1 as SEHNR and CDR2 as FQNEAQ (reference sequence). Losses at the gene ends were 1 base for V and 8 bases for J; bases not matched to a gene: 4. The CDR3 sequence is CASSLVQGYEKLFF. CDR3 DNA: TGTGCCAGCAGCTTAGTACAGGGGTACGAAAAACTGTTTTTT.

Only a few counts were recorded for this clone. The J gene is TRBJ1-2, the V gene TRBV19; 10 bases fit TRBD1. J gave up 7 bases and V 7 bases, and 9 bases lay outside the gene matches. CDR1 and CDR2 from the germline V gene are LNHDA and SQIVND (reference sequence). The CDR3 runs to 14 residues. CDR3 in DNA: TGTGCCAGTACCACGACAGGGGGCGCCGGTGGCTACACCTTC. Translating gives CASTTTGGAGGYTF.

In its sample, this clone was seen a few times. This chain connects TRBV5-6 to TRBJ1-2; a weak D match, TRBD1 (6 bases). CDR3 length: 14 residues. CDR1 is SGHDT, CDR2 YYEEEE, per germline. Deletions cut 2 bases from V and 0 bases from J, with 8 bases between. The CDR3, as DNA: TGTGCCAGCAGCTTCGGACAGTCTAACTATGGCTACACCTTC. This gives the protein CASSFGQSNYGYTF.

The V gene is TRBV5-1, the J gene TRBJ1-2, with 7 bases aligning to TRBD1. CDR3 length: 14 residues. The V gene's germline CDR1 is SGHRS and CDR2 YFSETQ. J lost 0 bases, V lost 5 bases, and 4 bases had no gene match. The chain's CDR3 is CASRPGGTNYGYTF. CDR3 DNA sequence: TGCGCCAGCAGACCAGGGGGTACTAACTATGGCTACACCTTC. The variable domain in full, with the rest retrieved from reference TRBV5-1 and TRBJ1-2, is KAGVTQTPRYLIKTRGQQVTLSCSPISGHRSVSWYQQTPGQGLQFLFEYFSETQRNKGNFPGRFSGRQFSNSRSEMNVSTLELGDSALYLCASRPGGTNYGYTFGSGTRLTVV.

The genes are TRBV7-2 and TRBJ2-3, with TRBD1 matching over 9 bases. J lost 1 base, V lost 5 bases, and 4 bases had no gene match. The CDR3 extends over 15 amino acids. Germline V gene sequence: CDR1 SGHTA, CDR2 FQGNSA. The CDR3 protein is CASSTDRGGTDTQYF. The CDR3 DNA is TGTGCCAGCAGCACGGACAGGGGTGGCACAGATACGCAGTATTTT.

The chain is built from TRBV6-5 and TRBJ2-5; the D gene is possibly TRBD1 (6 bases). The CDR3 is 16 amino acids. V lost 2 bases and J 1 base, leaving 14 bases between the germline ends. CDR1 is MNHEY and CDR2 is SVGAGI in the germline V gene. The chain's CDR3 is CASSYLTGFGQETQYF. CDR3 in DNA: TGTGCCAGCAGTTACCTTACAGGGTTCGGCCAAGAGACCCAGTACTTC.

The chain carries TRBV7-9 and TRBJ2-7; 12 nucleotides match TRBD1. J gave up 5 bases and V 1 base, and 6 bases lay outside the gene matches. Looked up from germline, CDR1 is SEHNR and CDR2 is FQNEAQ (reference sequence). There are 16 residues in the CDR3. The CDR3 region is CASSLVAGTGGDEQYF. The DNA of the CDR3 is TGTGCCAGCAGCTTAGTTGCCGGGACAGGGGGCGACGAGCAGTACTTC.

The CDR3 here is CASSRDLTGGSGANVLTF. In DNA form, the CDR3 reads TGCGCCAGCAGCCGGGATCTGACAGGCGGCTCTGGGGCCAACGTCCTGACTTTC. This chain uses TRBV5-1 with TRBJ2-6, with a possible D match to TRBD1 (6 bases). Looked up from germline, CDR1 is SGHRS and CDR2 is YFSETQ. With 4 bases removed from V and 0 bases from J, the gap between germline ends came to 17 bases. The CDR3 loop spans 18 amino acids.

This CDR3 is CASSMTVQETQYF. Written as DNA, the CDR3 is TGTGCCAGTAGTATGACAGTACAAGAGACCCAGTACTTC. V gene TRBV19 combines with J gene TRBJ2-5; the D gene is possibly TRBD1 (5 bases). This CDR3 has 13 residues. Germline V gene data show CDR1 as LNHDA and CDR2 as SQIVND (reference sequence). The V end was cut by 3 bases, the J end by 2 bases, with 7 bases between.

This clone appeared once. The V and J genes are TRBV30 and TRBJ2-7, with D unclear. The ends were cut back, 0 bases at V and 4 bases at J, with 10 bases in the middle. CDR3 length: 13 residues. Looked up from germline, CDR1 is GTSNPN and CDR2 is SVGIG (reference sequence). The CDR3 spells CAWSVSYRYEQYF. The CDR3 region has the DNA TGTGCCTGGAGTGTGTCTTACAGATACGAGCAGTACTTC.

The CDR3 sequence: CASTSTPGSNNEQFF. The DNA for the CDR3 is TGTGCCAGTACTTCCACCCCCGGGTCGAACAATGAGCAGTTCTTC. This chain uses TRBV19 with TRBJ2-1; D is unresolved. Trimming took 7 bases from V and 5 from J, leaving 18 bases between them. This CDR3 region has 15 residues. CDR1 and CDR2 from the germline V gene are LNHDA and SQIVND (reference sequence).

The chain is built from TRBV5-6 and TRBJ2-3, with D perhaps matching TRBD1 (6 bases). This CDR3 has 13 amino acids. V dropped 4 bases and J dropped 3 bases, with 9 bases sitting between them. From germline, CDR1 is SGHDT and CDR2 YYEEEE. CDR3 region: CASSMTGTDTQYF. In DNA, the CDR3 is TGTGCCAGCAGCATGACAGGTACAGATACGCAGTATTTT. Complete variable domain (other parts from reference TRBV5-6 and TRBJ2-3): DAGVTQSPTHLIKTRGQQVTLRCSPKSGHDTVSWYQQALGQGPQFIFQYYEEEERQRGNFPDRFSGHQFPNYSSELNVNALLLGDSALYLCASSMTGTDTQYFGPGTRLTVL.

The DNA of the CDR3 is TGTGCCAGCAGCACCGACGGGAGTAGCAATCAGCCCCAGCATTTT. Encoded protein: CASSTDGSSNQPQHF. V usage is TRBV9 and J usage is TRBJ1-5; D is ambiguous. There are 15 residues in the CDR3. V dropped 4 bases and J dropped 0 bases, with 11 bases sitting between them. Looked up from germline, CDR1 is SGDLS and CDR2 is YYNGEE.

V is TRBV10-1 and J is TRBJ1-1; the match to TRBD1 covers 7 bases. V trimming: 7 bases; J trimming: 1 base; junction bases outside the gene matches: 3. The CDR3 is 13 residues long. The V gene's germline CDR1 is WNHNN and CDR2 SYGVQD (reference sequence). CDR3 nucleotide sequence: TGCGCCAGCACTAGGACAGGGAACACTGAAGCTTTCTTT. It is translated as CASTRTGNTEAFF.

A note on this clone: The junction does not match germline at one end; this may be a read error. V is TRBV23-1 and J is TRBJ2-1; D might be TRBD1 (7 bases). TRBV23-1 is noted as an ORF with a role that remains uncertain. There are 17 residues in the CDR3. CDR3 nucleotide sequence: TGCGCCAGCAGTCAAGGGATCACAGGGGACTCCCACAATGAGCAGTTCTTC. Protein: CASSQGITGDSHNEQFF.

Only a few counts were recorded for this clone. This chain uses TRBV4-1 with TRBJ2-3, with D perhaps TRBD2 (6 bases). This CDR3 region has 16 residues. V lost 4 bases and J lost 1, with 15 bases in between. Germline V gives CDR1 MGHRA, CDR2 YSYEKL. The chain's CDR3 is CASSPGLGEGTDTQYF. The CDR3 bases are TGCGCCAGCAGCCCTGGTTTGGGGGAGGGCACAGATACGCAGTATTTT.

The V and J genes are TRBV28 and TRBJ2-7; possibly TRBD1 for D (6 bases). The V end was cut by 7 bases, the J end by 2 bases, with 21 bases between. This CDR3 comprises 16 residues. Germline values: CDR1 MDHEN, CDR2 SYDVKM. CDR3: CASTHRSDSITYEQYF. The CDR3 DNA follows: TGTGCCAGCACCCATAGGTCGGACAGTATTACCTACGAGCAGTACTTC.

The chain joins TRBV27 to TRBJ1-1, with TRBD1 matching 8 bases. The CDR3 is made up of 16 amino acids. Germline assignment: CDR1 MNHEY and CDR2 SMNVEV (reference sequence). J lost 4 bases, V lost 5 bases, and 12 bases had no gene match. The CDR3 sequence is CASSTSRQGRVTEAFF. In nucleotides, the CDR3 is TGTGCCAGCAGTACATCCAGACAGGGGCGCGTCACTGAAGCTTTCTTT.